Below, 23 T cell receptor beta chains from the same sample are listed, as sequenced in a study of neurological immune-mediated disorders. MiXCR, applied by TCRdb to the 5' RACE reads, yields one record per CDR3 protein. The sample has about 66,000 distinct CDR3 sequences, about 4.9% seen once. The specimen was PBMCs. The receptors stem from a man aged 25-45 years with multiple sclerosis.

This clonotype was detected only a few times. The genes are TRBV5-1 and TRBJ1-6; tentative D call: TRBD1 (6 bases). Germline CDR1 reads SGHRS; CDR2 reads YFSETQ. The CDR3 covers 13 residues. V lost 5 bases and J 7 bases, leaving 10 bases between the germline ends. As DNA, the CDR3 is TGCGCCAGCAGTCCAGGGGAAAATTCACCCCTCCACTTT. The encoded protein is CASSPGENSPLHF.

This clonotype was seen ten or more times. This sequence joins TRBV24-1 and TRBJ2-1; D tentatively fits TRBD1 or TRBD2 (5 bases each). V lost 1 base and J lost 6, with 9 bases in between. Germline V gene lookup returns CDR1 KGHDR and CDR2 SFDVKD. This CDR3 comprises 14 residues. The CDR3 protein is CATSDFPGGNEQFF. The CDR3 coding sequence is TGTGCCACCAGTGATTTTCCTGGGGGCAATGAGCAGTTCTTC.

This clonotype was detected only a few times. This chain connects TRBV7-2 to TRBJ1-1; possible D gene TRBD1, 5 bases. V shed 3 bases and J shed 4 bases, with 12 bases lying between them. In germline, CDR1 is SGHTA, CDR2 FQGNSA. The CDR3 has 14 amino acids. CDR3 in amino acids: CASSFQAGSTEAFF. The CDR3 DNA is TGTGCCAGCAGCTTCCAGGCAGGGTCCACTGAAGCTTTCTTT.

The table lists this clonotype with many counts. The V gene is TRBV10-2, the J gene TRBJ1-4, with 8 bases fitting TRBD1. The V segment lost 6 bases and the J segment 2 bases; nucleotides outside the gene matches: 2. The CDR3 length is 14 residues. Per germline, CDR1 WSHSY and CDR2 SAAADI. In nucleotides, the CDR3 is TGCGCCAGCAGCCACAGGGGGACTAATGAAAAACTGTTTTTT. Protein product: CASSHRGTNEKLFF.

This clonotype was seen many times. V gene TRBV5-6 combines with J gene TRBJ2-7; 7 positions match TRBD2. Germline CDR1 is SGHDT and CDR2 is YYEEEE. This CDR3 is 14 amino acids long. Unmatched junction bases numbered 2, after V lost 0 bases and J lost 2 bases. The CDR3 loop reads CASSLAGTTYEQYF. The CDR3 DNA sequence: TGTGCCAGCAGCTTGGCGGGGACTACCTACGAGCAGTACTTC.

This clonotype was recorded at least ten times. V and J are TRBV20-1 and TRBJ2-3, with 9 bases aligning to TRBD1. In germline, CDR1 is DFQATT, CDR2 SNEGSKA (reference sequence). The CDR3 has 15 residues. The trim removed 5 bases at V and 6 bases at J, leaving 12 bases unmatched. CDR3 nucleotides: TGCAGTGCTCCTCCAGCGGACAGGGGAATGGATACGCAGTATTTT. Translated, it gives CSAPPADRGMDTQYF.

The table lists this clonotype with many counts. The CDR3, as DNA: TGCGCCAGCAGTACCGGACACCCCCAGCCCCAGCATTTT. Protein sequence: CASSTGHPQPQHF. The gene calls are TRBV10-2 and TRBJ1-5; the D gene is possibly TRBD1 (5 bases). The germline V and J ends were trimmed by 5 bases and 7 bases, with 12 bases remaining between them. CDR3 length equals 13 residues. Germline CDR1 and CDR2: WSHSY and SAAADI.

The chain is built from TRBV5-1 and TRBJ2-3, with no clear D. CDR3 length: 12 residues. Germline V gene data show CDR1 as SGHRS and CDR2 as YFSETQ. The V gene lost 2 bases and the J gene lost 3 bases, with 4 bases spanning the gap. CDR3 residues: CASSLKTDTQYF. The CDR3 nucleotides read TGCGCCAGCAGCTTAAAAACAGATACGCAGTATTTT.

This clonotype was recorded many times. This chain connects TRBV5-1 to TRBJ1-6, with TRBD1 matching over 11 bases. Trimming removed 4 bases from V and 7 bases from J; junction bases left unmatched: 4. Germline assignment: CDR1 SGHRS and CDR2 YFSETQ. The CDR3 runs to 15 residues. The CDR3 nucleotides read TGCGCCAGCAGCCCCCGGGACAGGGGGAATTCACCCCTCCACTTT. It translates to CASSPRDRGNSPLHF.

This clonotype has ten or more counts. The CDR3 bases are TGTGCCAGCAGCCCACAGGGGGCTTTTGGCTACACCTTC. Translation gives CASSPQGAFGYTF. V and J are TRBV6-5 and TRBJ1-2, with TRBD1 identical over 9 bases. The germline gives CDR1 MNHEY, CDR2 SVGAGI. CDR3 length: 13 amino acids. V was pared by 6 bases and J by 7 bases, with 6 bases of the junction left unmatched.

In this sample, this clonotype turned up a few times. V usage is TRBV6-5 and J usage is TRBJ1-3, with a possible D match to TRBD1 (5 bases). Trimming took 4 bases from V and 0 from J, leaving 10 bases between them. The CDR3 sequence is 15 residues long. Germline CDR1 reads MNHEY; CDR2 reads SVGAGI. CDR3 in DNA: TGTGCCAGCAGTTCCACAGGTGACTCTGGAAACACCATATATTTT. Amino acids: CASSSTGDSGNTIYF.

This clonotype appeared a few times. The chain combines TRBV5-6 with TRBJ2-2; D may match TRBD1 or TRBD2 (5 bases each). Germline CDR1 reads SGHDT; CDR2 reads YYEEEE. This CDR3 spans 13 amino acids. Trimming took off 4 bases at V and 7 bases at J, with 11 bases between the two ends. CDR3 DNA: TGTGCCAGCAGCGGGGGACGCGTCGGGGAGCTGTTTTTT. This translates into CASSGGRVGELFF.

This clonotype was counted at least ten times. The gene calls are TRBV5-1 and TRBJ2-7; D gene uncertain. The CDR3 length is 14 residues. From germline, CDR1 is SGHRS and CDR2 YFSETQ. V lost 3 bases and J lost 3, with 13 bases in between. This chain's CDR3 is CASSYRTGSYEQYF. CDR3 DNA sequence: TGCGCCAGCAGCTACCGGACGGGCAGCTACGAGCAGTACTTC.

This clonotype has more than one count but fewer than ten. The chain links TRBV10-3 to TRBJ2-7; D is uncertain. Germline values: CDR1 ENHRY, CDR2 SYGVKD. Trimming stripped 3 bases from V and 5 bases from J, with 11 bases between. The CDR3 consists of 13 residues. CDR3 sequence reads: CAISDRPTHEQYF. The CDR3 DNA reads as TGTGCCATCAGTGATCGTCCTACCCACGAGCAGTACTTC.

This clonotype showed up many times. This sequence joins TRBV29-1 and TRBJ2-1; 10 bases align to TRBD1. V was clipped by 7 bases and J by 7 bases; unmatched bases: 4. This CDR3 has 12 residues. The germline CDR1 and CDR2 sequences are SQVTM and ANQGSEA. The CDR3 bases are TGCAGCGGCCAGGGACAGGGGAATGAGCAGTTCTTC. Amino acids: CSGQGQGNEQFF.

This CDR3 is CASSLQGIRTEAFF. Here the CDR3 DNA reads TGCGCCAGCAGCTTACAGGGGATTAGGACTGAAGCTTTCTTT. This rearrangement joins TRBV5-1 to TRBJ1-1, with 7 bases fitting TRBD1. The CDR3 contains 14 residues. Germline values: CDR1 SGHRS, CDR2 YFSETQ. V trimming: 2 bases; J trimming: 5 bases; junction bases outside the gene matches: 6. Using reference TRBV5-1 and TRBJ1-1 for the parts outside the CDR3, the full variable domain is KAGVTQTPRYLIKTRGQQVTLSCSPISGHRSVSWYQQTPGQGLQFLFEYFSETQRNKGNFPGRFSGRQFSNSRSEMNVSTLELGDSALYLCASSLQGIRTEAFFGQGTRLTVV.

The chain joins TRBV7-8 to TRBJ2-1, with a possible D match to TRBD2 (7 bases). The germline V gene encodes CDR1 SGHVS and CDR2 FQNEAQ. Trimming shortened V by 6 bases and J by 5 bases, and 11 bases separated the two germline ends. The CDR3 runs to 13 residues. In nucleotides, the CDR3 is TGTGCCAGCAGAGGGGGGGGGGACAATGAGCAGTTCTTC. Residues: CASRGGGDNEQFF.

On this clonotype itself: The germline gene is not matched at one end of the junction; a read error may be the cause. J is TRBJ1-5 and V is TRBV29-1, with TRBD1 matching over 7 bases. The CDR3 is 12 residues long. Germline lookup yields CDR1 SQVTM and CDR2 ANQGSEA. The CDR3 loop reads CSVRDRDQPQNF. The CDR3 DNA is TGCAGCGTTAGAGACAGGGATCAGCCCCAGAATTTT.

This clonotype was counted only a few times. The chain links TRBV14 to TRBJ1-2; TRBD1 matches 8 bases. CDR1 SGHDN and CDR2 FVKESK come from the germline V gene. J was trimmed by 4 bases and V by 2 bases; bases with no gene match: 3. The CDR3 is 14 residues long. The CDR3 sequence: CASSQWDRSYGYTF. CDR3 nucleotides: TGTGCCAGCAGCCAATGGGACAGGTCCTATGGCTACACCTTC.

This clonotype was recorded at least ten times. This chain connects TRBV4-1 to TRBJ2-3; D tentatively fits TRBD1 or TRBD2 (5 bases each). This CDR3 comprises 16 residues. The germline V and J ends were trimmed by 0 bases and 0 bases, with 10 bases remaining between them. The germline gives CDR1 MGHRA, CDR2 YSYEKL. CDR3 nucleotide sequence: TGCGCCAGCAGCCAAGAGGGGGTCTCTAGCACAGATACGCAGTATTTT. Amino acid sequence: CASSQEGVSSTDTQYF.

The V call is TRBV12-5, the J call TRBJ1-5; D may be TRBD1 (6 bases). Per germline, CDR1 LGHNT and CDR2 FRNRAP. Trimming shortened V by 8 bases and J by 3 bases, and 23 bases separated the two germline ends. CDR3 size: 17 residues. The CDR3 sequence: CASQSRGRGFDNQPQHF. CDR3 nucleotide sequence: TGTGCTAGTCAAAGCAGGGGAAGGGGTTTCGACAATCAGCCCCAGCATTTT.

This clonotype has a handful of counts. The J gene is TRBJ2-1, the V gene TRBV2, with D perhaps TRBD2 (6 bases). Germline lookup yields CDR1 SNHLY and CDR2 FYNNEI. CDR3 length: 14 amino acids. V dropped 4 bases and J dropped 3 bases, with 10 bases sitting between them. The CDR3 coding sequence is TGTGCCAGCAGTGTGTTCGGGGGCTACAATGAGCAGTTCTTC. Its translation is CASSVFGGYNEQFF.

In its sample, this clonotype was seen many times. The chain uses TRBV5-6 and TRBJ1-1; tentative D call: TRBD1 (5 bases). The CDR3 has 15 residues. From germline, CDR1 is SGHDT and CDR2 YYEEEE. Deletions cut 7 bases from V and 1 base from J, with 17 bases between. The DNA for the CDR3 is TGTGCCAGCGGATTATGGATGGGACGGAACACTGAAGCTTTCTTT. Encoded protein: CASGLWMGRNTEAFF.